The clone carrying this T cell receptor (beta chain) was detected only once. Its antigen is not known. The method was immunoSEQ multiplex PCR; TCRdb's version includes in-frame clones alone and lacks a portion of them. The profile covers under 130,000 clones, with nearly 90% appearing a single time and over 35% taken by the ten largest. This record comes from a study of T cell responses to AZD1222 COVID-19 vaccine. Study findings and constraints: There were mostly white British donors and more females than males, and clonal diversity was possibly underestimated.

The source material was peripheral blood, sampled 28 days after the second AZD1222 dose. This clonotype originated in an adult who received the AZD1222 COVID-19 vaccine.

CDR3 sequence (DNA): TGCGCCAGCAGCCAAGTAGCAGGGTGGGGAAACACCATATATTTT. It yields the protein CASSQVAGWGNTIYF. This chain connects TRBV4-1 to TRBJ1-3, with a weak D call TRBD1 (5 bases). The CDR3 has 15 residues. V shed 1 base and J shed 4 bases, with 11 bases lying between them. CDR1 is MGHRA and CDR2 is YSYEKL in the germline V gene.